One and the same sample provided the 7 T cell receptor beta chains below, sequenced in a study of cytomegalovirus exposure and HLA in healthy donors. Sequencing was performed with immunoSEQ multiplex PCR; in TCRdb, only in-frame clones are kept and a portion is missing. The sample includes roughly 100,000 clones, about 95% seen only once; the top ten take 0.89%. The sequencing input was PBMCs. The source is a woman under 30 in good health and CMV-seronegative.

Written as DNA, the CDR3 is TGTGCCAGCAGACAGGAAGTCTCCTACGAGCAGTACTTC. This gives the protein CASRQEVSYEQYF. The chain uses TRBV6-6 and TRBJ2-7; maybe TRBD1 (5 bases). Between the trimmed V and J ends, which lost 6 bases and 0 bases, there was a span of 9 bases. The CDR3 totals 13 residues. Germline assignment: CDR1 MNHNY and CDR2 SVGAGI (reference sequence).

The chain links TRBV7-6 to TRBJ1-1; D might be TRBD1 (6 bases). CDR1 SGHVS and CDR2 FNYEAQ come from the germline V gene. Trimming cost V 1 base and J 5 bases, with 14 bases left between them. The CDR3 covers 15 residues. The CDR3 bases are TGTGCCAGCAGCTTAGGGAGGGGGGGGATAACTGAAGCTTTCTTT. Amino acids: CASSLGRGGITEAFF.

CDR3: CASSQAQFYRGNKQFF. DNA of the CDR3: TGCGCCAGCAGCCAAGCCCAATTCTACAGGGGGAATAAGCAGTTCTTC. The gene calls are TRBV4-1 and TRBJ2-1; 8 nucleotides align to TRBD1. The CDR3 consists of 16 residues. Germline trimming cut 1 base from V and 11 bases from J; bases unmatched to any gene: 13. CDR1 MGHRA and CDR2 YSYEKL come from the germline V gene.

J is TRBJ1-2 and V is TRBV7-2, with a weak D call TRBD1 (5 bases). V shed 5 bases and J shed 6 bases, with 22 bases lying between them. Germline V gives CDR1 SGHTA, CDR2 FQGNSA. The CDR3 is 16 amino acids. The DNA for the CDR3 is TGTGCCAGCAGCCCCCGTCAGGCGGGGGTCGGCGATGGCTACACCTTC. Translation: CASSPRQAGVGDGYTF.

V usage is TRBV29-1 and J usage is TRBJ1-1; D gene uncertain. This CDR3 is built from 10 residues. Trimming removed 7 bases from V and 0 bases from J, with 3 bases in between. Germline V gene sequence: CDR1 SQVTM, CDR2 ANQGSEA. The chain's CDR3 is CSAMNTEAFF. CDR3 bases: TGCAGCGCTATGAACACTGAAGCTTTCTTT.

This rearrangement joins TRBV7-2 to TRBJ2-1; 9 positions match TRBD2. The J segment lost 4 bases and the V segment lost 0 bases, leaving 4 bases of the junction unmatched. This CDR3 is 16 amino acids long. Germline V gives CDR1 SGHTA, CDR2 FQGNSA. DNA of the CDR3: TGTGCCAGCAGCTTAGCTAGCGGGGGCCTTTACAATGAGCAGTTCTTC. It is translated as CASSLASGGLYNEQFF.

DNA of the CDR3: TGCGCCAGCAGCTTGGGACAGGGGCGCCAAGAGACCCAGTACTTC. Translation gives CASSLGQGRQETQYF. The chain links TRBV5-1 to TRBJ2-5; 8 bases are a match to TRBD1. V lost 0 bases, J lost 1 base, and 2 bases stayed unmatched. Germline loops: CDR1 SGHRS, CDR2 YFSETQ. The CDR3 is 15 amino acids.